The subject of this entry is one T cell receptor beta chain. This clone's antigen is unknown. Read data end 3 residues before the CDR3 end; the end is taken from the germline J gene. The immunoSEQ assay used multiplex PCR to amplify TCR beta CDR3 regions from an average of around 1.2 ug of genomic DNA per sample. To correct primer bias, the assay used a complete synthetic TCR repertoire to set an amplification baseline. The amplicons were sequenced using the Illumina platform. On the authors' methods: Sequences were error-corrected by clustering with frequency ratios and a modified nearest-neighbor algorithm, then analyzed in the immunoSEQ Analyzer with IMGT gene definitions. TCR richness and evenness were averaged over 20 rarefaction repeats at each rarefaction depth, excluding samples with fewer sequences than the depth. V, D and J gene relative abundances were compared between groups with Wilcoxon rank sum tests, applying FDR correction. For the blinded duplicates, the intraclass correlation was 95% to 96% for TCR richness and averaged about 75% across about 64 gene segments. Held by TCRdb, this immuneACCESS table contains in-frame sequences only and omits some clones. Under half of the omission traces to an unresolved V gene where checked; the cause of the rest is unknown. That table gives V, J and clone size, and the DNA gave D and trimming. This sample's records show tens of thousands of clones. The ten largest clones capture approximately 3.5% of the sample.

The data belong to a study of T cells in women clearing cervical HPV infection (dated by TCRdb to 2017 to 2018). Regarding the research as a whole: The cases were roughly 23 women with histologically confirmed HPV16-related CIN3 or worse, and 2 of those women had invasive cancers. Blood from cases was collected at the visit where the lesion was first found, while blood from controls was collected once the infection could no longer be detected. A median age of almost 35 years was observed in cases versus approximately 40 in controls, and no significant differences in baseline characteristics were found. Cases and controls were matched on age within five years and on year of sample collection. Nested within Costa Rica's Guanacaste HPV Natural History Study, an exploratory proof-of-principle case-control study compared TCR repertoires across cervical HPV16 outcomes. Among cases, blood sampling occurred a median of about 160 days after lesion detection, with an interquartile range of about 85 to 200 days. The 20 to 30 controls were women who cleared a single incident HPV16 infection within 12 months without developing precancer or cancer. Five blinded duplicates per group were added as quality controls, giving some 60 samples: approximately 50 participants and approximately ten replicates. Since only a few of the women had HLA typing available, the possibility that HLA type was acting as a confounder could not be ruled out. In the parent cohort, around 10,000 women aged 18 or older were enrolled in Guanacaste, Costa Rica, during about 1992 to 1994 and were followed for seven years. Summary of the overall study and its limitations: Random forest classifiers combining richness and V gene abundances distinguished cases from controls with an estimated AUC of 0.8 to 0.9. Across sequencing depths, CIN3+ cases showed significantly higher TCR repertoire richness than controls, but evenness did not differ between the groups. Because the number of T cells in each sample was unknown, differences in richness could reflect differing T-cell content rather than repertoire biology. The cross-sectional design could not show whether the associations came before the infection or were a result of it, and neither effector/memory subsets nor HPV-specific T cells were isolated. Lower TRBV6-7 relative abundance was observed in cases than in controls (around 0.1% versus 0.15%; Bonferroni P = 0.0008).

CDR1 and CDR2 (SGHRS, YFSETQ) derive from the germline V gene. V is trimmed back by 6 bases and J by 3 bases, and the junction contains 9 bases that no gene match accounts for. Including the terminal cysteine and phenylalanine, the CDR3 comprises 14 residues. Of the CDR3's DNA, 33 bases were read; they are in frame from base 1. Every participant had a single incident cervical HPV16 infection, and prevalent HPV16 infections were excluded. Cervical HPV DNA was detected with MY09/MY11 PCR, and genotyping was done by dot-blot hybridization. Roughly 16 mL of heparinized blood were centrifuged, and the buffy coat was split into aliquots, frozen at -30 degrees C, and then kept at -80 degrees C. QIAGEN kits were used to extract genomic DNA from buffy coat specimens.

The sequence came from a woman between 18 and 75 years old with a cervical HPV16 infection that either progressed to CIN3+ or cleared (not recorded which). The sequenced sample was blood buffy coat. The chain joins TRBV5-1 to TRBJ2-7, with 7 central nucleotides matching TRBD1. Incomplete CDR3 DNA: TGCGCCAGCAACTCAGGTGGGACAGTCTACGAG. It translates as CASNSGGTVYE. The entire CDR3 sequence reads CASNSGGTVYEQYF.